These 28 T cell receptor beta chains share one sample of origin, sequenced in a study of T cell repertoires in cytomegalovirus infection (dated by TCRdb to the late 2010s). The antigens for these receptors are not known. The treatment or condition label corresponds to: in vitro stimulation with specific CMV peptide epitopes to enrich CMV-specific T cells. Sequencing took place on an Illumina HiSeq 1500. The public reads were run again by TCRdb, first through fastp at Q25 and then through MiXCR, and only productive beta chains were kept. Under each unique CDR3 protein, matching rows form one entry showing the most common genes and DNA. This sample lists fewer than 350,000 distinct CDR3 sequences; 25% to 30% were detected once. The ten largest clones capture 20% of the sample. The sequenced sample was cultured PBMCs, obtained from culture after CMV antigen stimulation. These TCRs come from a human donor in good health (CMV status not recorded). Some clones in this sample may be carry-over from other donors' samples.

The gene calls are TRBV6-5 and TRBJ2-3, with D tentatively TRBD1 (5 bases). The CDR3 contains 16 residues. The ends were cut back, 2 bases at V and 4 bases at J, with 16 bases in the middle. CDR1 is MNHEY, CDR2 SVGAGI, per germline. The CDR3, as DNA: TGTGCCAGCAGTTACCTTCGACTGGGGCGAGCAGATACGCAGTATTTT. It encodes CASSYLRLGRADTQYF.

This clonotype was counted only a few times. The CDR3 sequence: CASSFSSLSGANVLTF. The CDR3 DNA reads as TGCGCCAGCAGCTTTTCAAGCCTCTCTGGGGCCAACGTCCTGACTTTC. The chain is built from TRBV4-1 and TRBJ2-6; D not certain. V gave up 5 bases and J gave up 0 bases, with 11 bases separating them. This CDR3 comprises 16 residues. Per germline, CDR1 MGHRA and CDR2 YSYEKL.

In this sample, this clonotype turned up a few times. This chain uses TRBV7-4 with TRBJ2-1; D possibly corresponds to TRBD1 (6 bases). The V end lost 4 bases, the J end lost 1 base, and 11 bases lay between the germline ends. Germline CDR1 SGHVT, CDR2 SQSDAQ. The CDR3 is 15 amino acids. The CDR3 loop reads CASSSTGPSYNEQFF. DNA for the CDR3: TGTGCCAGCAGCTCGACAGGACCTTCCTACAATGAGCAGTTCTTC.

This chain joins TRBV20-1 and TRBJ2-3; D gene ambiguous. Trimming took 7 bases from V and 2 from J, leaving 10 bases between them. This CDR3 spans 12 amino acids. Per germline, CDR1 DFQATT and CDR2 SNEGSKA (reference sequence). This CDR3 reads CSVLGITDTQYF. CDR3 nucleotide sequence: TGCAGTGTCCTGGGTATCACAGATACGCAGTATTTT.

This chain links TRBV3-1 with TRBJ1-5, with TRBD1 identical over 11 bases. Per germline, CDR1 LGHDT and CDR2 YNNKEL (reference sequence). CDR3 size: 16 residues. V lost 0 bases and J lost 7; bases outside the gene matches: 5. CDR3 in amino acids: CASSQDLRDRGQPQHF. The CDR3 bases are TGTGCCAGCAGCCAAGATTTGCGGGACAGGGGGCAGCCCCAGCATTTT. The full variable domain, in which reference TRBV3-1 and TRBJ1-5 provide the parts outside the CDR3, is DTAVSQTPKYLVTQMGNDKSIKCEQNLGHDTMYWYKQDSKKFLKIMFSYNNKELIINETVPNRFSPKSPDKAHLNLHINSLELGDSAVYFCASSQDLRDRGQPQHFGDGTRLSIL.

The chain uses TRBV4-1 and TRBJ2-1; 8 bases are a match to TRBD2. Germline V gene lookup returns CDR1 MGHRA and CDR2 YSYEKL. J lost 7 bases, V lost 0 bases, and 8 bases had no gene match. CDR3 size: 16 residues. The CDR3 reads CASSQDPGGPENEQFF. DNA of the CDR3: TGCGCCAGCAGCCAAGACCCGGGAGGGCCGGAGAATGAGCAGTTCTTC.

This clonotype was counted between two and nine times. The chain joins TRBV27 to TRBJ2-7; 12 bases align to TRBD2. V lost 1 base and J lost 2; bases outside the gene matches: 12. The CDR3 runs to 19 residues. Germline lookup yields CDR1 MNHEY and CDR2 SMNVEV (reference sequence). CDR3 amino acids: CASSLWASGRDITPYEQYF. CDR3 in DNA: TGTGCCAGCAGTTTATGGGCTAGCGGGAGGGACATAACTCCCTACGAGCAGTACTTC.

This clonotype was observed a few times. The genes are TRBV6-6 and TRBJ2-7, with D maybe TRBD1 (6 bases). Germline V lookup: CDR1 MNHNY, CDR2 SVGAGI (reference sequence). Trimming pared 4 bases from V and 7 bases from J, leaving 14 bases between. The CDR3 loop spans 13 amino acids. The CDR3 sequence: CASSWGTSGEQYF. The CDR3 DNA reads TGTGCCAGCAGTTGGGGGACATCCGGGGAGCAGTACTTC.

CDR3: CASSASGPYNEQFF. Written as DNA, the CDR3 is TGTGCCAGTAGCGCTAGCGGCCCCTACAATGAGCAGTTCTTC. The genes are TRBV19 and TRBJ2-1; 7 positions agree with TRBD2. The CDR3 is 14 residues long. Germline V CDR1 and CDR2: LNHDA, SQIVND (reference sequence). With V trimmed by 6 bases and J by 2 bases, 4 bases remained unmatched.

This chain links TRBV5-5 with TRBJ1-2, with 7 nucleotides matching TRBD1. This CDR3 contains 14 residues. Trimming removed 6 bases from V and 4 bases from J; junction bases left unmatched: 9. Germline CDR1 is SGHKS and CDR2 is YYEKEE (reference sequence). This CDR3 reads CASNLKGQPYGYTF. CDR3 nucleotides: TGTGCCAGCAACCTAAAGGGACAGCCCTATGGCTACACCTTC.

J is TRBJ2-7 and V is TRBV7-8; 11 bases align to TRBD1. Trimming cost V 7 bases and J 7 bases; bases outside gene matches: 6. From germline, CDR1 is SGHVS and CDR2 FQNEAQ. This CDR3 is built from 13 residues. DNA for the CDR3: TGTGCCAGCACCCTAAGGGACAGGGGGGAGCAGTACTTC. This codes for CASTLRDRGEQYF. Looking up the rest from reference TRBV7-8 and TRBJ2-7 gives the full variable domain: GAGVSQSPRYKVAKRGQDVALRCDPISGHVSLFWYQQALGQGPEFLTYFQNEAQLDKSGLPSDRFFAERPEGSVSTLKIQRTQQEDSAVYLCASTLRDRGEQYFGPGTRLTVT.

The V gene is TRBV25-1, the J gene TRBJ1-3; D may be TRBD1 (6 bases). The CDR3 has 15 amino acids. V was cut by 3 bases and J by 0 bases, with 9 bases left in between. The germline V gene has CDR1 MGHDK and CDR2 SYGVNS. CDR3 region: CASSERQVSGNTIYF. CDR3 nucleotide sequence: TGTGCCAGCAGTGAGAGACAGGTCTCTGGAAACACCATATATTTT.

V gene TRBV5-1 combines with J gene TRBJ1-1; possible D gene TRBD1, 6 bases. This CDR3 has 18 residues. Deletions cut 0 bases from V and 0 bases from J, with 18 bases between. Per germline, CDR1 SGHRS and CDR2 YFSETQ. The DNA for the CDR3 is TGCGCCAGCAGCTTGGTCGCCTACTACAGGGAGGTGAACACTGAAGCTTTCTTT. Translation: CASSLVAYYREVNTEAFF. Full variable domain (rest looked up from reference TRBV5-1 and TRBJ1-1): KAGVTQTPRYLIKTRGQQVTLSCSPISGHRSVSWYQQTPGQGLQFLFEYFSETQRNKGNFPGRFSGRQFSNSRSEMNVSTLELGDSALYLCASSLVAYYREVNTEAFFGQGTRLTVV.

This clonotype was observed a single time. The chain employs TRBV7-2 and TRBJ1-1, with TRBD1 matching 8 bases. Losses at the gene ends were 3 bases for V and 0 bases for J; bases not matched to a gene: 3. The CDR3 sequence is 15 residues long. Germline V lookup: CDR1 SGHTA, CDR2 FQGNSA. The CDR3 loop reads CASSFPQGVNTEAFF. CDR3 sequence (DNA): TGTGCCAGCAGCTTCCCACAGGGGGTGAACACTGAAGCTTTCTTT.

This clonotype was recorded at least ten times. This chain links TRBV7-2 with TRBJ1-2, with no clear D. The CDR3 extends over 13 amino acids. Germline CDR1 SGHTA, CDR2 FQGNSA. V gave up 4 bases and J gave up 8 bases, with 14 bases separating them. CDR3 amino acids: CASSSGPEYGYTF. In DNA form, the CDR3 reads TGTGCCAGCAGCTCTGGCCCGGAATACGGCTACACCTTC.

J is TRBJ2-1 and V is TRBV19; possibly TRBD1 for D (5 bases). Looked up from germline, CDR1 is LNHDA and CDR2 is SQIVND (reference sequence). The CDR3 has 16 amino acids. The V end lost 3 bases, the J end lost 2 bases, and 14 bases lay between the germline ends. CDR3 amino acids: CASSISSVGPYNEQFF. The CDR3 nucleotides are TGTGCCAGTAGTATCTCTTCAGTGGGGCCCTACAATGAGCAGTTCTTC.

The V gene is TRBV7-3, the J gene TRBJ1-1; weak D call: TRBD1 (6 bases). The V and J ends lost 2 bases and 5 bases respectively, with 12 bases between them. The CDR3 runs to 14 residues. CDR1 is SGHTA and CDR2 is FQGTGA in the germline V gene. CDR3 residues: CASSLAGDRTEAFF. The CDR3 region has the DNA TGTGCCAGCAGCTTAGCAGGGGACCGGACTGAAGCTTTCTTT.

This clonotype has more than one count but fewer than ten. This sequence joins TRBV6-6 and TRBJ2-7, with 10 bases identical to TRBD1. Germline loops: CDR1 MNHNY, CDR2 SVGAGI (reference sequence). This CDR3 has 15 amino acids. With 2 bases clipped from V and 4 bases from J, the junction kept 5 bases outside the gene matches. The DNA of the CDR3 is TGTGCCAGCAGTTACCTTGACAGGGGGCTTTACGAGCAGTACTTC. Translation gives CASSYLDRGLYEQYF.

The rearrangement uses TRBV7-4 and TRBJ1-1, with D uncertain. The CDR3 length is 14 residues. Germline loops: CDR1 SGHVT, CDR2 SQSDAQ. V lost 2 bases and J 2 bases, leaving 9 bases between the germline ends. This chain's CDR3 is CASSLQSFNTEAFF. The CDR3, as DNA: TGTGCCAGCAGCTTACAGAGTTTTAACACTGAAGCTTTCTTT.

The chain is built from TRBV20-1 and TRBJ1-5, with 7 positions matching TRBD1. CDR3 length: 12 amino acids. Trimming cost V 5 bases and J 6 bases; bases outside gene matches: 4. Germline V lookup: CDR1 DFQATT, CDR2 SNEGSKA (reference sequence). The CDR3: CSAQEGAQPQHF. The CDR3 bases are TGCAGTGCTCAAGAGGGGGCTCAGCCCCAGCATTTT.

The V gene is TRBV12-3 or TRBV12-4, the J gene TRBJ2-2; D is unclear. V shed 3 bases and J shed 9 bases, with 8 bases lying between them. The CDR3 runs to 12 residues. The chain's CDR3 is CASSLVRRELFF. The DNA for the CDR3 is TGTGCCAGCAGTTTGGTGAGGCGGGAGCTGTTTTTT.

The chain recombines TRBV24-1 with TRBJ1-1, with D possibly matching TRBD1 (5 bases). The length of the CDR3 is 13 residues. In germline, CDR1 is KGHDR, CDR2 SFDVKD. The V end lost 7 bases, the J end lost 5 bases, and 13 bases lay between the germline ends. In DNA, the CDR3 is TGTGCCACCAGGGGATCCGAGGGGACTGAAGCTTTCTTT. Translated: CATRGSEGTEAFF.

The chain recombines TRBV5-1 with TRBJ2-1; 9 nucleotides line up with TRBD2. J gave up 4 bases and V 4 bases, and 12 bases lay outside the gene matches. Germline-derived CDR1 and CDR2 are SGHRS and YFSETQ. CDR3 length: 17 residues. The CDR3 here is CASSPVDGLAQYNEQFF. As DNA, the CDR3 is TGCGCCAGCAGCCCCGTTGATGGACTAGCGCAATACAATGAGCAGTTCTTC.

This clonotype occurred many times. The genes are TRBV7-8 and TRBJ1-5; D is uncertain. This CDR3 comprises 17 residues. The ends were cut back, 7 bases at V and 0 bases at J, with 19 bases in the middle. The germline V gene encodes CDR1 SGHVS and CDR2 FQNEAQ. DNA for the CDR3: TGTGCCAGCACCGCCTTGGCAGGATTTTATAGCAATCAGCCCCAGCATTTT. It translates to CASTALAGFYSNQPQHF.

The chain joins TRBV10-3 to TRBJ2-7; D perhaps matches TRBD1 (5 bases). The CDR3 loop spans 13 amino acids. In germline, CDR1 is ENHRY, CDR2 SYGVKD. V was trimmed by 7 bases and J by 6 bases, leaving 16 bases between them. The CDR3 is CAITGLDLGEQYF. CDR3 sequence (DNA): TGTGCCATCACAGGGCTTGACCTGGGCGAGCAGTACTTC.

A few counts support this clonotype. CDR3 in amino acids: CASSLSGGGYYGYTF. The CDR3 region has the DNA TGTGCCAGCAGCTTGTCAGGGGGCGGATACTATGGCTACACCTTC. The chain combines TRBV7-9 with TRBJ1-2; 8 positions agree with TRBD1. Germline V lookup: CDR1 SEHNR, CDR2 FQNEAQ (reference sequence). The CDR3 sequence is 15 residues long. The V and J ends lost 3 bases and 3 bases, in that order; junction bases with no gene match: 6.

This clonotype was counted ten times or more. In DNA, the CDR3 is TGTGCCAGCAGTTACTCATCGTGGCCCCTGGGGGCCACTGAAGCTTTCTTT. Its translation: CASSYSSWPLGATEAFF. The chain uses TRBV6-2 or TRBV6-3 and TRBJ1-1, with a possible D match to TRBD1 (6 bases). V was cut by 0 bases and J by 4 bases, with 18 bases left in between. This CDR3 spans 17 amino acids. CDR1 is MNHEY and CDR2 is SVGEGT in the germline V gene.

The CDR3 DNA reads TGTGCCAGCAGCAGAAACCTCGATGGCTACACCTTC. It specifies CASSRNLDGYTF. V is TRBV3-1 and J is TRBJ1-2; D call uncertain. The germline V gene encodes CDR1 LGHDT and CDR2 YNNKEL (reference sequence). This CDR3 spans 12 amino acids. Trimming stripped 5 bases from V and 6 bases from J, with 10 bases between.